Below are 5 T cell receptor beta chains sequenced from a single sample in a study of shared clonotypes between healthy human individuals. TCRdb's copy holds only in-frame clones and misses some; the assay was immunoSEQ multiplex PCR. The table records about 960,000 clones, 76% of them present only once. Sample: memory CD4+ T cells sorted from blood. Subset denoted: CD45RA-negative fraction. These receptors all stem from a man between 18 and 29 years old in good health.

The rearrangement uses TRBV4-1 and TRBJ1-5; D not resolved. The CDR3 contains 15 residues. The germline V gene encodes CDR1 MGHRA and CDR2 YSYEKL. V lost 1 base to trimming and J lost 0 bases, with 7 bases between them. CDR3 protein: CASSQGSSSNQPQHF. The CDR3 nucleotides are TGCGCCAGCAGCCAAGGATCCTCTAGCAATCAGCCCCAGCATTTT.

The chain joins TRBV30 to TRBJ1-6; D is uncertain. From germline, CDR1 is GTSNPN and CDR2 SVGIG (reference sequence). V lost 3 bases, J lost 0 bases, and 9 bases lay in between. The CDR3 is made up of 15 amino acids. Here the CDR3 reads CAWSQVTSYNSPLHF. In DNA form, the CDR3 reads TGTGCCTGGAGCCAGGTGACCTCCTATAATTCACCCCTCCACTTT.

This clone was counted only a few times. This chain's CDR3 is CASSARTGGSDTQYF. CDR3 sequence (DNA): TGTGCCAGCAGTGCCCGGACAGGGGGCTCAGATACGCAGTATTTT. The chain couples TRBV2 to TRBJ2-3; the match to TRBD1 covers 11 bases. Looked up from germline, CDR1 is SNHLY and CDR2 is FYNNEI. V gave up 4 bases and J gave up 4 bases; unmatched junction bases: 4. The CDR3 has 15 residues.

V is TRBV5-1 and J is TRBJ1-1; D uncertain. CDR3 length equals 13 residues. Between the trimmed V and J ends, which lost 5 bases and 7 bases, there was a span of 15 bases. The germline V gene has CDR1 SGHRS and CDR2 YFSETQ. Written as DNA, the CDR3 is TGCGCCAGCAGGGCCGACAAAGTCGGTGAAGCTTTCTTT. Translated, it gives CASRADKVGEAFF.

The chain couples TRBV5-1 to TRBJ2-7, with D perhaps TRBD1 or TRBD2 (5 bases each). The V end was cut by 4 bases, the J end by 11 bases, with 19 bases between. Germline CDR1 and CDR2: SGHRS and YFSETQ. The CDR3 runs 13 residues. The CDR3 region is CASSPGTQADEYF. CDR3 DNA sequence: TGCGCCAGCAGCCCGGGGACCCAGGCTGATGAGTACTTC. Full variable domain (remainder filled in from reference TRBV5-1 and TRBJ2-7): KAGVTQTPRYLIKTRGQQVTLSCSPISGHRSVSWYQQTPGQGLQFLFEYFSETQRNKGNFPGRFSGRQFSNSRSEMNVSTLELGDSALYLCASSPGTQADEYFGPGTRLTVT.